A single sample gave rise to the 24 T cell receptor beta chains below, sequenced in a study of shared clonotypes between healthy human individuals (dated by TCRdb to the early 2020s). The method was the immunoSEQ multiplex PCR assay. Imported from immuneACCESS, the table was reduced by TCRdb to in-frame sequences with V and J called. These copies leave out some clones; in studies compared against another copy, an unresolved V gene accounts for under half, and the cause of the remainder is not known. This sample comprises roughly 490,000 clones, around 80% of them detected only once. The ten largest clones capture more than 10% of the sample. Sequences were obtained from PBMCs. The receptors here all came from a woman aged 40 to 50 in good health. Some clones in this sample may be carry-over from other donors' samples.

The genes are TRBV18 and TRBJ1-2, with 7 bases matching TRBD1. Trimming cost V 3 bases and J 6 bases; bases outside gene matches: 10. This CDR3 is 15 amino acids long. The germline V gene encodes CDR1 KGHSH and CDR2 LQKENI. CDR3 bases: TGTGCCAGCTCACCTTATTCTACAGGGGCTGATGGCTACACCTTC. Its translation is CASSPYSTGADGYTF.

V and J are TRBV18 and TRBJ2-7; weak D call: TRBD1 (5 bases). V lost 1 base and J 6 bases, leaving 13 bases between the germline ends. CDR3 length: 14 residues. Germline V lookup: CDR1 KGHSH, CDR2 LQKENI. CDR3 in DNA: TGTGCCAGCTCACCACGAAGGGGATCAGGCGAGCAGTACTTC. Residues: CASSPRRGSGEQYF. The full variable domain, in which reference TRBV18 and TRBJ2-7 provide the parts outside the CDR3, is NAGVMQNPRHLVRRRGQEARLRCSPMKGHSHVYWYRQLPEEGLKFMVYLQKENIIDESGMPKERFSAEFPKEGPSILRIQQVVRGDSAAYFCASSPRRGSGEQYFGPGTRLTVT.

This chain joins TRBV5-5 and TRBJ1-5; perhaps TRBD1 as D (5 bases). CDR1 and CDR2 from the germline V gene are SGHKS and YYEKEE (reference sequence). V was pared by 2 bases and J by 6 bases, with 12 bases between. This CDR3 is built from 14 residues. Here the CDR3 reads CASSLLVGTQPQHF. The CDR3 nucleotides are TGTGCCAGCAGCTTATTGGTAGGGACTCAGCCCCAGCATTTT.

The rearrangement links TRBV5-5 to TRBJ2-7; D might be TRBD1 (5 bases). Per germline, CDR1 SGHKS and CDR2 YYEKEE (reference sequence). V dropped 0 bases and J dropped 1 base, with 11 bases sitting between them. The CDR3 spans 15 residues. The chain's CDR3 is CASSLARVGSYEQYF. The DNA for the CDR3 is TGTGCCAGCAGCTTGGCCAGGGTGGGATCCTACGAGCAGTACTTC.

With regard to this clone: Germline and junction disagree at one end, which may indicate a read error. The gene calls are TRBV7-7 and TRBJ2-7, with a possible D match to TRBD2 (5 bases). This CDR3 has 14 amino acids. Germline V gives CDR1 SSHAT, CDR2 FNYEAQ (reference sequence). CDR3 coding DNA: TGTGCTAGCAGCCCTAATATAGCGTCTGGGGAGCAGTACTTC. It specifies CASSPNIASGEQYF.

The V gene is TRBV2, the J gene TRBJ1-5, with D unresolved. The CDR3 loop spans 15 amino acids. Germline V gives CDR1 SNHLY, CDR2 FYNNEI. V was shortened by 0 bases and J by 6 bases, with 12 bases between the two germline ends. Here the CDR3 DNA reads TGTGCCAGCAGTGAAGCTAGGGCGTCGGGTCAGCCCCAGCATTTT. Its protein is CASSEARASGQPQHF.

Comments on this clone: In the same sample, other DNA sequences code for this CDR3. The chain carries TRBV7-9 and TRBJ2-5, with 8 bases aligning to TRBD2. Germline V lookup: CDR1 SEHNR, CDR2 FQNEAQ (reference sequence). After removal of 2 bases from V and 1 base from J, the junction contained 3 bases not matched to a gene. This CDR3 is built from 15 residues. The CDR3, as DNA: TGTGCCAGCAGCTTACGGGGGGGTCTCCAAGAGACCCAGTACTTC. This encodes CASSLRGGLQETQYF.

The chain combines TRBV6-4 with TRBJ2-3, with a weak D call TRBD2 (5 bases). Trimming shortened V by 2 bases and J by 1 base, and 13 bases separated the two germline ends. This CDR3 contains 16 residues. The germline V gene encodes CDR1 MRHNA and CDR2 SNTAGT. CDR3 bases: TGTGCCAGCAGTGACGGATATCGGGATCGCACAGATACGCAGTATTTT. Its translation is CASSDGYRDRTDTQYF.

This clone was seen more than once but under ten times. This chain links TRBV6-4 with TRBJ1-5; D gene unclear. V lost 4 bases and J 6 bases, leaving 10 bases between the germline ends. Per the germline V gene, CDR1 is MRHNA and CDR2 is SNTAGT. There are 13 residues in the CDR3. The CDR3 DNA follows: TGTGCCAGCAGTGGCGGAGCGGGTCAGCCCCAGCATTTT. Protein: CASSGGAGQPQHF.

The chain joins TRBV28 to TRBJ2-7, with 9 bases identical to TRBD1. Per germline, CDR1 MDHEN and CDR2 SYDVKM. The CDR3 sequence is 14 residues long. Losses at the gene ends were 6 bases for V and 2 bases for J; bases not matched to a gene: 5. The chain's CDR3 is CASRGQGRAYEQYF. CDR3 bases: TGTGCCAGCAGGGGACAGGGACGGGCCTACGAGCAGTACTTC.

This clone has only a few counts. CDR3 nucleotide sequence: TGTGCCAGCAGCCCGAGGACGGGTTCGACGGGGGAAAAACTGTTTTTT. Translated: CASSPRTGSTGEKLFF. V and J are TRBV11-2 and TRBJ1-4; D is ambiguous. Germline values: CDR1 SGHAT, CDR2 FQNNGV. CDR3 length: 16 residues. Trimming removed 5 bases from V and 8 bases from J, with 21 bases in between. Full variable domain (outside the CDR3, taken from reference TRBV11-2 and TRBJ1-4): EAGVAQSPRYKIIEKRQSVAFWCNPISGHATLYWYQQILGQGPKLLIQFQNNGVVDDSQLPKDRFSAERLKGVDSTLKIQPAKLEDSAVYLCASSPRTGSTGEKLFFGSGTQLSVL.

The chain is built from TRBV19 and TRBJ2-1; 7 bases agree with TRBD2. The V segment lost 3 bases and the J segment 4 bases; nucleotides outside the gene matches: 6. CDR3 length: 15 residues. The germline CDR1 and CDR2 sequences are LNHDA and SQIVND (reference sequence). CDR3: CASSIGLGRYNEQFF. CDR3 bases: TGTGCCAGTAGTATTGGACTAGGGAGGTACAATGAGCAGTTCTTC.

Regarding this clone: This CDR3 is also generated by other DNA sequences in the sample. The CDR3 sequence is CASSRTSGYEQYF. CDR3 in DNA: TGTGCCAGCAGCAGGACTAGCGGATACGAGCAGTACTTC. The chain has TRBV6-5 and TRBJ2-7, with 10 bases identical to TRBD2. Losses at the gene ends were 6 bases for V and 4 bases for J; bases not matched to a gene: 3. Per the germline V gene, CDR1 is MNHEY and CDR2 is SVGAGI. The CDR3 contains 13 residues.

This clone came up once. This may arise from a read error, as a much more abundant clone is one base away. The rearrangement joins TRBV30 to TRBJ2-5; D remains unclear. V was clipped by 1 base and J by 2 bases, with 11 bases between them. Germline CDR1 and CDR2: GTSNPN and SVGIG (reference sequence). This CDR3 is built from 14 residues. CDR3 sequence: CAWSEGASQETQYF. CDR3 in DNA: TGTGCCTGGAGTGAAGGAGCCAGTCAAGAGACCCAGTACTTC.

This chain links TRBV5-1 with TRBJ2-3, with a tentative D call TRBD2 (6 bases). V was trimmed by 2 bases and J by 4 bases, leaving 14 bases between them. This CDR3 has 15 residues. From germline, CDR1 is SGHRS and CDR2 YFSETQ. CDR3: CASSFGLASSDTQYF. The CDR3 coding sequence is TGCGCCAGCAGCTTCGGCCTAGCGTCCTCAGATACGCAGTATTTT. Full variable domain (rest looked up from reference TRBV5-1 and TRBJ2-3): KAGVTQTPRYLIKTRGQQVTLSCSPISGHRSVSWYQQTPGQGLQFLFEYFSETQRNKGNFPGRFSGRQFSNSRSEMNVSTLELGDSALYLCASSFGLASSDTQYFGPGTRLTVL.

This clone was counted at least ten times. The rearrangement links TRBV5-4 to TRBJ2-5; 7 bases agree with TRBD2. J gave up 5 bases and V 4 bases, and 11 bases lay outside the gene matches. CDR1 and CDR2 (germline): SGHNT, YYREEE (reference sequence). The length of the CDR3 is 15 residues. The CDR3 sequence is CASSRGVAEGETQYF. CDR3 coding DNA: TGTGCCAGCAGCCGGGGGGTAGCGGAGGGGGAGACCCAGTACTTC.

V gene TRBV5-1 combines with J gene TRBJ2-3, with D perhaps TRBD2 (6 bases). The V gene's germline CDR1 is SGHRS and CDR2 YFSETQ. The CDR3 consists of 16 residues. The V gene lost 0 bases and the J gene lost 2 bases, with 13 bases spanning the gap. The CDR3 bases are TGCGCCAGCAGCTTGGATGGACTACTGAACACAGATACGCAGTATTTT. Translated: CASSLDGLLNTDTQYF.

CDR3 residues: CASSYGDYSNQPQHF. The CDR3 DNA reads TGCGCCAGCAGCTATGGGGATTATAGCAATCAGCCCCAGCATTTT. This chain joins TRBV5-1 and TRBJ1-5, with D hard to call. V lost 3 bases and J lost 0, with 10 bases in between. The CDR3 extends over 15 amino acids. The germline V gene encodes CDR1 SGHRS and CDR2 YFSETQ.

Worth noting for this clone: A single base separates this from a much larger clone, so it may be a read error. This sample includes further DNA sequences coding for the same CDR3. The gene calls are TRBV5-1 and TRBJ1-2; 7 bases align to TRBD1. This CDR3 is 13 amino acids long. J gave up 3 bases and V 4 bases, and 3 bases lay outside the gene matches. CDR1 and CDR2 (germline): SGHRS, YFSETQ. In DNA, the CDR3 is TGCGCCAGCAGCACTGGGACAGACTATGGCTACACCTTC. It is translated as CASSTGTDYGYTF.

The chain combines TRBV29-1 with TRBJ2-7, with D possibly being TRBD1 (6 bases). CDR3 length: 13 amino acids. Germline V gene sequence: CDR1 SQVTM, CDR2 ANQGSEA. Trimming shortened V by 1 base and J by 2 bases, and 9 bases separated the two germline ends. CDR3 sequence (DNA): TGCAGCGTTGAAGGACAGGAGGCCTACGAGCAGTACTTC. As protein: CSVEGQEAYEQYF.

The table lists this clone with a few counts. Other nucleotide sequences from this sample produce the same CDR3. The chain has TRBV18 and TRBJ1-1; no definite D call. CDR1 and CDR2 (germline): KGHSH, LQKENI. Between the trimmed V and J ends, which lost 3 bases and 5 bases, there was a span of 7 bases. The CDR3 runs 12 residues. CDR3 amino acids: CASSPGATEAFF. The CDR3 nucleotides read TGTGCCAGCTCACCGGGTGCGACTGAAGCTTTCTTT. Together with reference TRBV18 and TRBJ1-1, the CDR3 gives the full variable domain: NAGVMQNPRHLVRRRGQEARLRCSPMKGHSHVYWYRQLPEEGLKFMVYLQKENIIDESGMPKERFSAEFPKEGPSILRIQQVVRGDSAAYFCASSPGATEAFFGQGTRLTVV.

J is TRBJ2-2 and V is TRBV2; 7 bases line up with TRBD1. The CDR3 covers 14 residues. Trimming removed 4 bases from V and 5 bases from J; junction bases left unmatched: 4. Germline V lookup: CDR1 SNHLY, CDR2 FYNNEI. CDR3 nucleotide sequence: TGTGCCAGCAGTGTTGAGACAGGGACCGGGGAGCTGTTTTTT. Residues: CASSVETGTGELFF.

The rearrangement joins TRBV5-6 to TRBJ2-3; 9 bases match TRBD1. The germline CDR1 and CDR2 sequences are SGHDT and YYEEEE. The junction had 4 bases not matched to a gene; V was cut back by 6 bases and J by 2 bases. The length of the CDR3 is 14 residues. CDR3 nucleotides: TGTGCCAGCAAGGGGACAGGGTACACAGATACGCAGTATTTT. Residues: CASKGTGYTDTQYF.

The chain has TRBV4-2 and TRBJ1-2; no reliable D call. V was pared by 2 bases and J by 8 bases, with 15 bases between. The CDR3 consists of 14 residues. In germline, CDR1 is LGHNA, CDR2 YNFKEQ. DNA for the CDR3: TGTGCCAGCAGCCAATCCAGGACCGATCGGGGCTACACCTTC. Amino acids: CASSQSRTDRGYTF.